This entry describes one T cell receptor beta chain. Clones were sequenced by immunoSEQ multiplex PCR, and TCRdb holds only the in-frame ones, with some missing. The sample lists 30,000 to 45,000 clones, 90% to 95% seen once, with around 0.47% in the top ten. The germline V gene encodes CDR1 SEHNR and CDR2 FQNEAQ (reference sequence). The J segment lost 4 bases and the V segment lost 11 bases, leaving 11 bases of the junction unmatched. The CDR3 has 14 amino acids. These data belong to a study of T cell changes during pregnancy in multiple sclerosis. The starting material was CD4+ T cells from peripheral blood mononuclear cells, obtained after pregnancy. The TCR originated in a female donor with multiple sclerosis, enrolled in a pregnancy study. V and J are TRBV7-9 and TRBJ1-5; 7 bases fit TRBD1. Here the CDR3 reads CASSGTALNQPQHF. The CDR3 nucleotides are TGTGCCTCCTCCGGGACAGCCCTAAATCAGCCCCAGCATTTT.